The clone carrying this T cell receptor (beta chain) was counted a few times. Its antigen is undetermined. Each CDR3 protein gets one entry after TCRdb re-called the reads with MiXCR. Of tens of thousands of distinct CDR3 sequences in the sample, 4% were seen once. These data come from a study of T cell repertoires in cytomegalovirus infection. About the study: Public TCR beta signatures were indicative of both CMV infection and a matching HLA type.

The study's findings and limits: Pooled public TCR beta family frequency picked out CMV carriers with the relevant HLA. HLA-C-restricted CMV clonotypes gave the most frequent clonotype in two of eight donors.

Trimming took off 4 bases at V and 7 bases at J, with 11 bases between the two ends. The CDR3 contains 12 residues. Germline CDR1 SGHDT, CDR2 YYEEEE. The source is a human donor in good health (CMV status not recorded). Some clones in this sample may be carry-over from other donors' samples. The chain links TRBV5-6 to TRBJ2-5; D gene ambiguous. Sequencing was done on a sample of PBMCs. The CDR3 protein is CASSPPMGTQYF. In DNA, the CDR3 is TGTGCCAGCAGCCCACCGATGGGGACCCAGTACTTC.